This entry lists 8 T cell receptor beta chains sequenced from one sample in a study of T cells in narcolepsy. The assay was immunoSEQ multiplex PCR, and TCRdb's table has in-frame clones only and misses some. The data show more than 20,000 clones, with approximately 85% seen just once and roughly 10% held by the top ten. The sequencing input was memory (CD45RA-) CD4+ T cells from blood. Receptors originate from a human donor in good health.

This sequence joins TRBV5-1 and TRBJ1-2; 9 bases line up with TRBD1. Per germline, CDR1 SGHRS and CDR2 YFSETQ. V lost 4 bases to trimming and J lost 6 bases; unmatched junction nucleotides: 13. The CDR3 contains 16 residues. CDR3 bases: TGCGCCAGCAGCCCAGGGGGACAGGGCTCCGCTGATGGCTACACCTTC. Encoded protein: CASSPGGQGSADGYTF. The variable domain in full, completed from reference TRBV5-1 and TRBJ1-2, reads KAGVTQTPRYLIKTRGQQVTLSCSPISGHRSVSWYQQTPGQGLQFLFEYFSETQRNKGNFPGRFSGRQFSNSRSEMNVSTLELGDSALYLCASSPGGQGSADGYTFGSGTRLTVV.

As to this clone: At one boundary the junction diverges from the germline segment, which might be a read error. The chain carries TRBV7-7 and TRBJ2-1; no firm D call. Germline loops: CDR1 SSHAT, CDR2 FNYEAQ (reference sequence). The CDR3 runs 15 residues. The CDR3 DNA sequence: TGTGCTAGCAGCTTATCGCTGAAATTCTACAATGAGCAGTTCTTC. Translation gives CASSLSLKFYNEQFF.

The genes are TRBV27 and TRBJ2-1; 7 nucleotides align to TRBD2. In germline, CDR1 is MNHEY, CDR2 SMNVEV (reference sequence). With V trimmed by 5 bases and J by 7 bases, 14 bases remained unmatched. This CDR3 has 16 residues. DNA of the CDR3: TGTGCCAGCAGTCTTCTCCGAGCGGGATTAGGGAATGAGCAGTTCTTC. Translated, it gives CASSLLRAGLGNEQFF.

The chain employs TRBV11-2 and TRBJ1-5; no definite D call. The CDR3 has 13 amino acids. Germline lookup yields CDR1 SGHAT and CDR2 FQNNGV. V was cut by 6 bases and J by 5 bases, with 11 bases left in between. Here the CDR3 DNA reads TGTGCCAGCAGTTATACCCGTGATCAGCCCCAGCATTTT. This sequence encodes CASSYTRDQPQHF.

The chain joins TRBV6-1 to TRBJ1-5; D is uncertain. V lost 5 bases to trimming and J lost 0 bases, with 11 bases between them. The CDR3 is 15 residues long. Per the germline V gene, CDR1 is MNHNS and CDR2 is SASEGT. The CDR3 DNA sequence: TGTGCCAGCAGTCCCCAGAGTCGTAGCAATCAGCCCCAGCATTTT. This encodes CASSPQSRSNQPQHF.

The chain has TRBV5-4 and TRBJ1-1, with 8 bases fitting TRBD1. Per germline, CDR1 SGHNT and CDR2 YYREEE (reference sequence). The ends lost 0 bases at V and 7 bases at J; junction bases unmatched: 5. The CDR3 sequence is 14 residues long. CDR3 protein: CASSLAGQAFEAFF. In DNA form, the CDR3 reads TGTGCCAGCAGCTTGGCGGGACAGGCGTTTGAAGCTTTCTTT.

This chain uses TRBV5-1 with TRBJ2-7; the match to TRBD1 covers 8 bases. CDR1 is SGHRS, CDR2 YFSETQ, per germline. Trimming at V came to 5 bases and at J to 4 bases, leaving 2 bases not matched to a gene. This CDR3 has 12 amino acids. The CDR3 bases are TGCGCCAGCAGTCGACAGGGGTACGAGCAGTACTTC. Encoded protein: CASSRQGYEQYF.

This clone was observed once. The chain has TRBV19 and TRBJ2-3; 11 bases match TRBD1. The CDR3 covers 15 residues. V was clipped by 9 bases and J by 2 bases; unmatched bases: 7. The germline CDR1 and CDR2 sequences are LNHDA and SQIVND (reference sequence). The CDR3 is CASRDRGSHTDTQYF. The CDR3 DNA is TGTGCCAGCCGGGACAGGGGGTCTCACACAGATACGCAGTATTTT. Filled out from reference TRBV19 and TRBJ2-3, the complete variable domain reads DGGITQSPKYLFRKEGQNVTLSCEQNLNHDAMYWYRQDPGQGLRLIYYSQIVNDFQKGDIAEGYSVSREKKESFPLTVTSAQKNPTAFYLCASRDRGSHTDTQYFGPGTRLTVL.